The T cell receptor (beta chain) under discussion was sequenced for a study of human T cells and chemical hapten exposure. TCRdb ran MiXCR on the RACE reads and lists one entry per CDR3 protein. The table shows about 80,000 distinct CDR3 sequences, with 10% occurring only once. The V gene lost 5 bases and the J gene lost 2 bases, with 7 bases spanning the gap. The CDR3 sequence is 13 residues long. From germline, CDR1 is SGHTA and CDR2 FQGNSA. Many counts were recorded for this clonotype. Time point defined: patch test 1, 2 weeks after DPC sensitization. Described treatment: therapeutic diphenylcyclopropenone sensitization with weekly scalp DPC.

The TCR originated in a woman aged 45 to 65 with alopecia areata. Some clones in this sample may be carry-over from other donors' samples. The material was whole blood, obtained in connection with sensitization to the hapten diphenylcyclopropenone (DPC). The J gene is TRBJ1-5, the V gene TRBV7-2; no definite D call. CDR3 region: CASSDVGNQPQHF. As DNA, the CDR3 is TGTGCCAGCAGCGATGTTGGCAATCAGCCCCAGCATTTT.